A single T cell receptor (beta chain) is shown here with its context. As yet, its antigen is unknown. This entry belongs to a study of STAT5B mutations in CD4+ large granular lymphocyte leukemia. Regarding the study as a whole: 8/27 top patient clones versus 2/35 control clones were TRBV06-family. Patient CD4-sorted repertoires looked more clonal than healthy CD4+ repertoires, even without putative leukemic clones.

The repertoire was sequenced with immunoSEQ multiplex PCR; TCRdb's copy has only in-frame clones and lacks some. There are roughly 30,000 clones in the sample; around three quarters occur only once, and about 2% lies in the top ten. This CDR3 comprises 12 residues. Germline V lookup: CDR1 SGHTA, CDR2 FQGNSA. The germline V and J ends were trimmed by 2 bases and 11 bases, with 12 bases remaining between them. The chain links TRBV7-2 to TRBJ2-5; tentatively, D is TRBD2 (5 bases). Sequencing used CD4+ T cells from blood buffy coats. The origin of this receptor is a human donor in good health. CDR3 protein: CASSLIAGEQYF. CDR3 sequence (DNA): TGTGCCAGCAGCTTAATAGCTGGGGAGCAGTACTTC.